One TCR beta chain is described in this entry. Original processing methods: Nucleated cell number was recorded as an estimate derived from reference gene primer amplification. The method was immunoSEQ multiplex PCR; TCRdb's version includes in-frame clones alone and lacks a portion of them. V, J and clone size are those of that table, while D and trimming were read from the DNA. Among 200,000 to 250,000 clones listed, around 84% were seen once. CDR3 length equals 15 residues. The ends lost 7 bases at V and 3 bases at J; junction bases unmatched: 8. Germline CDR1 is ENHRY and CDR2 is SYGVKD. These data are taken from a study of blood T cell repertoires in COVID-19.

The TCR was taken from a middle-aged woman who had recovered from COVID-19. The chain recombines TRBV10-3 with TRBJ2-2; 7 bases align to TRBD2. The sample taken for sequencing was peripheral blood. The CDR3 DNA reads as TGTGCCATCAAAAGTTCTAGCGGCGACACCGGGGAGCTGTTTTTT. Translation: CAIKSSSGDTGELFF.